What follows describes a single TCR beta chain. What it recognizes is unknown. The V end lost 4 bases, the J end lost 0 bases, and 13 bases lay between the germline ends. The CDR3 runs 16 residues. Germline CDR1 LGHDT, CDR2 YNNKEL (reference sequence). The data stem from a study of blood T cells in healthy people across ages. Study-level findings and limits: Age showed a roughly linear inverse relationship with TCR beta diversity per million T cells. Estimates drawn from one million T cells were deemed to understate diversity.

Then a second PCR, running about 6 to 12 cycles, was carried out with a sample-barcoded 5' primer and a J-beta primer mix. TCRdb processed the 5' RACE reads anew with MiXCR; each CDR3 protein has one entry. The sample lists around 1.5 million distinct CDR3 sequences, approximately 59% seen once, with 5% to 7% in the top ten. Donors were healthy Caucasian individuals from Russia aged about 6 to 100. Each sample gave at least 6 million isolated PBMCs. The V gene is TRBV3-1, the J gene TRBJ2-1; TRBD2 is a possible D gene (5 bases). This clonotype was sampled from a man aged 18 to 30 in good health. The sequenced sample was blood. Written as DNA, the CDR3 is TGTGCCAGCAGCCCCCGGGTAGCGAGCTCCTACAATGAGCAGTTCTTC. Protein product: CASSPRVASSYNEQFF.